One and the same sample provided the 22 T cell receptor beta chains below, sequenced in a study of blood T cell repertoires in COVID-19. Sequencing was performed with immunoSEQ multiplex PCR; in TCRdb, only in-frame clones are kept and a portion is missing. The table has 45,000 to 65,000 clones, roughly 84% seen once. The source material was peripheral blood. Every receptor here comes from a man aged 80 or over in a cohort sampled during active COVID-19.

CDR3 sequence (DNA): TGTGCCAGTAGTAGACAGGGCGGAAACACCATATATTTT. Translating gives CASSRQGGNTIYF. The chain employs TRBV19 and TRBJ1-3, with 7 bases matching TRBD1. The CDR3 extends over 13 amino acids. CDR1 and CDR2 from the germline V gene are LNHDA and SQIVND (reference sequence). V shed 4 bases, J shed 4 bases, and the junction held 1 base outside the gene matches. The full variable domain, its missing parts supplied by reference TRBV19 and TRBJ1-3, is DGGITQSPKYLFRKEGQNVTLSCEQNLNHDAMYWYRQDPGQGLRLIYYSQIVNDFQKGDIAEGYSVSREKKESFPLTVTSAQKNPTAFYLCASSRQGGNTIYFGEGSWLTVV.

This clone was seen only once. The chain has TRBV6-1 and TRBJ2-1, with D perhaps TRBD2 (7 bases). V shed 3 bases and J shed 0 bases, with 21 bases lying between them. The germline V gene encodes CDR1 MNHNS and CDR2 SASEGT. This CDR3 region has 19 residues. CDR3 protein: CASSDFRRGPPPSYNEQFF. The CDR3 DNA reads as TGTGCCAGCAGTGATTTCCGGCGGGGGCCACCACCCTCCTACAATGAGCAGTTCTTC.

The chain carries TRBV4-3 and TRBJ2-1; 10 bases agree with TRBD2. V was pared by 0 bases and J by 7 bases, with 6 bases of the junction left unmatched. Germline CDR1 reads LGHNA; CDR2 reads YSLEER. The CDR3 consists of 16 residues. CDR3 residues: CASSQDPAGGPNEQFF. The CDR3 DNA sequence: TGCGCCAGCAGCCAAGATCCAGCGGGGGGGCCGAATGAGCAGTTCTTC.

V usage is TRBV7-2 and J usage is TRBJ2-1, with TRBD2 matching over 9 bases. V shed 4 bases and J 10 bases; nucleotides not matched to a gene: 14. The CDR3 length is 16 residues. Germline V gene lookup returns CDR1 SGHTA and CDR2 FQGNSA. The CDR3 reads CASSSRSRGLAEEQFF. CDR3 sequence (DNA): TGTGCCAGCAGCTCCAGGTCCCGGGGACTAGCAGAGGAGCAGTTCTTC.

The chain joins TRBV5-1 to TRBJ2-3, with 12 positions matching TRBD1. The CDR3 spans 16 residues. Germline CDR1 is SGHRS and CDR2 is YFSETQ. With V trimmed by 4 bases and J by 5 bases, 8 bases remained unmatched. The CDR3 nucleotides read TGCGCCAGCAGCCTACCCGGGACAGGGGGCGAAGATACGCAGTATTTT. The encoded protein is CASSLPGTGGEDTQYF.

The rearrangement links TRBV7-3 to TRBJ2-3; 10 positions match TRBD1. This CDR3 is built from 15 residues. J gave up 4 bases and V 4 bases, and 5 bases lay outside the gene matches. Germline CDR1 reads SGHTA; CDR2 reads FQGTGA. The CDR3 DNA reads TGTGCCAGCAGCTCGGGACAGGGGAGCCCAGATACGCAGTATTTT. It is translated as CASSSGQGSPDTQYF.

The chain combines TRBV3-1 (or the pseudogene TRBV3-2) with TRBJ1-4; 10 bases are shared with TRBD1. This CDR3 contains 18 residues. The J segment lost 8 bases and the V segment lost 2 bases, leaving 14 bases of the junction unmatched. The germline V gene encodes CDR1 LGHDT and CDR2 YNNKEL (reference sequence). This chain's CDR3 is CASSQYSPSGQGKEKLFF. The DNA for the CDR3 is TGTGCCAGCAGCCAATATTCTCCTTCGGGACAGGGGAAGGAAAAACTGTTTTTT.

This rearrangement joins TRBV5-4 to TRBJ1-2, with a weak D call TRBD1 (6 bases). The length of the CDR3 is 15 residues. Looked up from germline, CDR1 is SGHNT and CDR2 is YYREEE (reference sequence). Trimming took 0 bases from V and 4 from J, leaving 13 bases between them. The CDR3 region is CASSLAGAGIYGYTF. The DNA for the CDR3 is TGTGCCAGCAGCTTGGCAGGGGCGGGTATCTATGGCTACACCTTC.

V gene TRBV19 combines with J gene TRBJ1-5; 8 bases align to TRBD1. The CDR3 has 16 residues. V lost 9 bases and J lost 1; bases outside the gene matches: 11. Per the germline V gene, CDR1 is LNHDA and CDR2 is SQIVND (reference sequence). Here the CDR3 reads CASEQTGVWSNQPQHF. CDR3 nucleotide sequence: TGTGCCAGCGAACAGACAGGGGTATGGAGCAATCAGCCCCAGCATTTT. The full variable domain, its missing parts supplied by reference TRBV19 and TRBJ1-5, is DGGITQSPKYLFRKEGQNVTLSCEQNLNHDAMYWYRQDPGQGLRLIYYSQIVNDFQKGDIAEGYSVSREKKESFPLTVTSAQKNPTAFYLCASEQTGVWSNQPQHFGDGTRLSIL.

The CDR3 is CASSTASGRSFDEQYF. The CDR3, as DNA: TGTGCCAGCAGCACCGCTAGCGGGAGAAGCTTCGACGAGCAGTACTTC. This chain connects TRBV5-4 to TRBJ2-7; 10 positions agree with TRBD2. J was trimmed by 5 bases and V by 4 bases; bases with no gene match: 12. The CDR3 sequence is 16 residues long. The germline V gene has CDR1 SGHNT and CDR2 YYREEE (reference sequence).

The chain has TRBV11-1 and TRBJ1-1; D may be TRBD1 (6 bases). Trimming shortened V by 2 bases and J by 0 bases, and 13 bases separated the two germline ends. CDR1 and CDR2 (germline): SGHAT, FQDESV (reference sequence). The CDR3 contains 16 residues. CDR3 in DNA: TGTGCCAGCAGCTTACGAGGGACACTCCTGAACACTGAAGCTTTCTTT. Protein: CASSLRGTLLNTEAFF.

This clone was observed a single time. V gene TRBV18 combines with J gene TRBJ1-2, with 8 positions matching TRBD1. Looked up from germline, CDR1 is KGHSH and CDR2 is LQKENI. The CDR3 length is 14 residues. Trimming at V came to 2 bases and at J to 2 bases, leaving 1 base not matched to a gene. CDR3 sequence reads: CASSPGQGNYGYTF. The CDR3 bases are TGTGCCAGCTCACCAGGACAGGGCAACTATGGCTACACCTTC.

The gene calls are TRBV3-1 (or the pseudogene TRBV3-2) and TRBJ1-1; 7 bases fit TRBD1. Germline lookup yields CDR1 LGHDT and CDR2 YNNKEL (reference sequence). The CDR3 runs 15 residues. The J segment lost 8 bases and the V segment lost 0 bases, leaving 9 bases of the junction unmatched. The CDR3 DNA reads TGTGCCAGCAGCCAAGAGGGCCGAGGGGGCCCAGAAGCTTTCTTT. Protein sequence: CASSQEGRGGPEAFF.

The rearrangement links TRBV12-5 to TRBJ2-7; D is possibly TRBD1 (6 bases). Germline CDR1 reads LGHNT; CDR2 reads FRNRAP. Trimming cost V 0 bases and J 2 bases, with 14 bases left between them. The CDR3 covers 16 residues. The CDR3 bases are TGTGCTAGTGGTTTGGTAACAGGGTCCTACACCTACGAGCAGTACTTC. Protein product: CASGLVTGSYTYEQYF.

This chain uses TRBV19 with TRBJ1-1; D uncertain. Germline V lookup: CDR1 LNHDA, CDR2 SQIVND (reference sequence). The CDR3 runs to 13 residues. V was cut by 3 bases and J by 3 bases, with 8 bases left in between. Written as DNA, the CDR3 is TGTGCCAGTAGTATGAGGAGTTACACTGAAGCTTTCTTT. Residues: CASSMRSYTEAFF.

V and J are TRBV20-1 and TRBJ2-2; no clear D gene. The length of the CDR3 is 15 residues. V was cut by 3 bases and J by 3 bases, with 14 bases left in between. Germline loops: CDR1 DFQATT, CDR2 SNEGSKA (reference sequence). Here the CDR3 DNA reads TGCAGTGCTAGTTCCGGTGGTGGTTACACCGGGGAGCTGTTTTTT. Amino acid sequence: CSASSGGGYTGELFF.

The chain joins TRBV10-3 to TRBJ2-1, with 11 bases lining up with TRBD1. With V trimmed by 1 base and J by 7 bases, 6 bases remained unmatched. CDR1 is ENHRY, CDR2 SYGVKD, per germline. The CDR3 length is 16 residues. CDR3 sequence: CAISELDRGRTNEQFF. The CDR3 coding sequence is TGTGCCATCAGTGAGTTGGACAGGGGGCGAACAAATGAGCAGTTCTTC.

The chain joins TRBV5-4 to TRBJ2-1; D is possibly TRBD1 (7 bases). Trimming left V 5 bases short and J 0 bases short, with 12 bases between. Germline CDR1 is SGHNT and CDR2 is YYREEE (reference sequence). CDR3 length: 15 residues. The CDR3 here is CASSQGGASYNEQFF. The CDR3 DNA reads TGTGCCAGCAGTCAGGGGGGTGCCTCCTACAATGAGCAGTTCTTC. Full variable domain (remainder filled in from reference TRBV5-4 and TRBJ2-1): ETGVTQSPTHLIKTRGQQVTLRCSSQSGHNTVSWYQQALGQGPQFIFQYYREEENGRGNFPPRFSGLQFPNYSSELNVNALELDDSALYLCASSQGGASYNEQFFGPGTRLTVL.

The chain couples TRBV30 to TRBJ2-7; maybe TRBD1 (6 bases). Trimming cost V 3 bases and J 0 bases, with 15 bases left between them. Per germline, CDR1 GTSNPN and CDR2 SVGIG (reference sequence). The CDR3 extends over 15 amino acids. DNA of the CDR3: TGTGCCTGGAGCTCGGACAGAGGGGGCTCCTACGAGCAGTACTTC. Translated: CAWSSDRGGSYEQYF.

The chain couples TRBV29-1 to TRBJ1-1; possible D gene TRBD1, 6 bases. Germline CDR1 is SQVTM and CDR2 is ANQGSEA. V lost 8 bases to trimming and J lost 7 bases, with 17 bases between them. This CDR3 is 12 amino acids long. The CDR3 is CSPSSQGIEAFF. The CDR3 DNA reads TGCAGCCCCTCCTCACAGGGAATTGAAGCTTTCTTT.

The chain couples TRBV3-1 (or the pseudogene TRBV3-2) to TRBJ1-1; 7 bases map to TRBD1. The junction had 4 bases not matched to a gene; V was cut back by 0 bases and J by 6 bases. Germline V gene lookup returns CDR1 LGHDT and CDR2 YNNKEL (reference sequence). The CDR3 spans 14 residues. CDR3 sequence: CASSQERGRAEAFF. The CDR3 DNA reads as TGTGCCAGCAGCCAAGAAAGGGGGCGGGCTGAAGCTTTCTTT.

The rearrangement joins TRBV7-2 to TRBJ1-2; 7 nucleotides line up with TRBD1. Germline CDR1 SGHTA, CDR2 FQGNSA. After removal of 5 bases from V and 4 bases from J, the junction contained 4 bases not matched to a gene. CDR3 length: 13 amino acids. The CDR3 DNA follows: TGTGCCAGCAGCCGAGGGGGCGTCTATGGCTACACCTTC. Residues: CASSRGGVYGYTF.